This entry is about one T cell receptor (beta chain). The CDR3 loop spans 11 amino acids. The V end was cut by 8 bases, the J end by 3 bases, with 2 bases between. Looked up from germline, CDR1 is LGHDT and CDR2 is YNNKEL (reference sequence). These data come from a study of blood T cell repertoires in COVID-19. As originally analysed: Nucleated cell counts were estimated from reference gene primer amplification. The assay was immunoSEQ multiplex PCR, and TCRdb's table has in-frame clones only and misses some. The DNA gave D and trimming, while V, J and clone size come from that table. The sample lists 84,000 or so clones; 83% were seen once.

The source is a woman aged 80 or over with acute or convalescent COVID-19. This rearrangement joins TRBV3-1 (or the pseudogene TRBV3-2) to TRBJ2-6; D gene ambiguous. The sequenced material came from peripheral blood. The CDR3, as DNA: TGTGCCAGCCGTGGGGCCAACGTCCTGACTTTC. It encodes CASRGANVLTF.